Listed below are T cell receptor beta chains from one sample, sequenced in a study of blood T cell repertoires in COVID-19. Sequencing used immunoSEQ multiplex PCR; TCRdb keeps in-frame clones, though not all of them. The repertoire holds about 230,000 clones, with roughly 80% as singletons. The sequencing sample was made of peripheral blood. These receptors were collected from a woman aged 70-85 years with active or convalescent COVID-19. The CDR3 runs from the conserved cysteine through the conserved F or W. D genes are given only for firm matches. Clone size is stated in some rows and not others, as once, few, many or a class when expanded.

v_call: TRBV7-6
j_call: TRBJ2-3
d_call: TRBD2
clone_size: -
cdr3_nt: TGTGCCAGCAGCCTACTCGCATCTAGCGGGAGACCTGATACGCAGTATTTT
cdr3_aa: CASSLLASSGRPDTQYF

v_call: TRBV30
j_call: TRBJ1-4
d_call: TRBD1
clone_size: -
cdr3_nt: TGTGCCTCCGACAGGGGCAGGGGTGAAAAACTGTTTTTT
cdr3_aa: CASDRGRGEKLFF

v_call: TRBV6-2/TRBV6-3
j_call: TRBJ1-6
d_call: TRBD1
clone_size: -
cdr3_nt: TGTGCCAGCAGTTATGACGGGACAGGGGGCTGGAATTCACCCCTCCACTTT
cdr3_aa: CASSYDGTGGWNSPLHF

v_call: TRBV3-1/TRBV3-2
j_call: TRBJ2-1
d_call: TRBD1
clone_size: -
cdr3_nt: TGTGCCAGCTCGCTCGATAGGACAGGACCTGACAATGAGCAGTTCTTC
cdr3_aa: CASSLDRTGPDNEQFF

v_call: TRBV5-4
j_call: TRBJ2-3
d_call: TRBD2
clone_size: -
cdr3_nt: TGTGCCAGCAGCCCGGGGGGAGGACCGAACCTCCCTAGCACAGATACGCAGTATTTT
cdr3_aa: CASSPGGGPNLPSTDTQYF

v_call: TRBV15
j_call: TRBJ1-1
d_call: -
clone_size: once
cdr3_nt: TGTGCCACCGGACGGGGAGGGAACACTGAAGCTTTCTTT
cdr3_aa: CATGRGGNTEAFF

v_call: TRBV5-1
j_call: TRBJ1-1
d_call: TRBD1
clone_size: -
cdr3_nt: TGCGCCAGCAGCTTGGGACAGGGAACTTTCTTT
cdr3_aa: CASSLGQGTFF

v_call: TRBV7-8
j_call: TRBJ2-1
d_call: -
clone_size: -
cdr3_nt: TGTGCCAGCAGCTTGCGGCGACTAGTAAGAAGCAATGAGCAGTTCTTC
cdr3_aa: CASSLRRLVRSNEQFF

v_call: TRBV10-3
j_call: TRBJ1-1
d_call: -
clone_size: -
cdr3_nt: TGTGCCATCAGAGGGGTGTTGGGTACTGAAGCTTTCTTT
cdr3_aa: CAIRGVLGTEAFF

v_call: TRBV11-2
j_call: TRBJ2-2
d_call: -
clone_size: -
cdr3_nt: TGTGCCAGCAGCTTAGGATTAATCGGCGGGGAGCTGTTTTTT
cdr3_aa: CASSLGLIGGELFF

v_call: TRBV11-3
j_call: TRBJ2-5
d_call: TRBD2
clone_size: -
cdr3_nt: TGTGCCAGCAGCTTAGGCTCCTTCGGGGGGAGCCAAGAGACCCAGTACTTC
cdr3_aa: CASSLGSFGGSQETQYF

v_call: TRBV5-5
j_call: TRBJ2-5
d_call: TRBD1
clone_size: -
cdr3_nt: TGTGCCAGCACCCGACTAACAGGGGCTCTCGCGGAGACCCAGTACTTC
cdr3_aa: CASTRLTGALAETQYF

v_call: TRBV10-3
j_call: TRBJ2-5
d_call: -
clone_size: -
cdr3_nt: TGTGCCACCACTCCGGGACACAAAAAGGGCCCCCAAGAGACCCAGTACTTC
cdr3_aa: CATTPGHKKGPQETQYF

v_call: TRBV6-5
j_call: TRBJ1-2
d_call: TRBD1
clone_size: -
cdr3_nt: TGTGCCAGCAGACGGACAGGGGGCGGTGATGGCTACACCTTC
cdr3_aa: CASRRTGGGDGYTF

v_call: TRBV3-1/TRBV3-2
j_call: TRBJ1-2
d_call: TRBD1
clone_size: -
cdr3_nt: TGTGCCAGCAGCCCGGACAGGGGGGTCTATGGCTACACCTTC
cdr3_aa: CASSPDRGVYGYTF

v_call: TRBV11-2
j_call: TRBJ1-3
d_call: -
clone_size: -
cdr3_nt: TGTGCCAGCAGCCTGTTGGGGGACAACTCTGGAAACACCATATATTTT
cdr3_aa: CASSLLGDNSGNTIYF

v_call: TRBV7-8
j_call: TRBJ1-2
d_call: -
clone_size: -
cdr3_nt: TGTGCCAGCAGCCGGGCCCGGGGGGCGACTGCTAACTATGGCTACACCTTC
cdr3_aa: CASSRARGATANYGYTF

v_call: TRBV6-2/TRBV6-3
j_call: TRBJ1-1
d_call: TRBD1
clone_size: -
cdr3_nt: TGTGCCAGCAGTTACGAAGGGGGACAGGGGTTGAACACTGAAGCTTTCTTT
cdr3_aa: CASSYEGGQGLNTEAFF

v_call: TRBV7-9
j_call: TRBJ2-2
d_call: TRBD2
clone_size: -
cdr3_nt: TGTGCCAGCAGCTTACTAGCCGGGAGGAGGACCGGGGAGCTGTTTTTT
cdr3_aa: CASSLLAGRRTGELFF

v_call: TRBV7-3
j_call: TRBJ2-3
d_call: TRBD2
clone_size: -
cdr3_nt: TGTGCCAGCAGCTTAGGGCTCGACCTGGGACTAGCGGGGGCAGATACGCAGTATTTT
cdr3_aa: CASSLGLDLGLAGADTQYF

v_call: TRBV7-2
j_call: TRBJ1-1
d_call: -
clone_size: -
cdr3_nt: TGTGCCAGCAGCTTAAGTGGGCAGAATCTTGGAGCTTTCTTT
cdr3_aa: CASSLSGQNLGAFF

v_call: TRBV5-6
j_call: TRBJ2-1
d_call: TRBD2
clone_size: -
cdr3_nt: TGTGCCAGCAGCTTGGAGCGGGGGGGAACCTACAATGAGCAGTTCTTC
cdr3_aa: CASSLERGGTYNEQFF

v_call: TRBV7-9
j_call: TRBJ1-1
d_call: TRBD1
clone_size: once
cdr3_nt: TGTGCCAGCAGCTCCTCGACAGGGGGAAGTGAAGCTTTCTTT
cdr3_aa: CASSSSTGGSEAFF

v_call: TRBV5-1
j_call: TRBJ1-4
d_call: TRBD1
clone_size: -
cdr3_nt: TGCGCCAGCAGCTTGACCCGACAGGGAACTAATGAAAAACTGTTTTTT
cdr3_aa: CASSLTRQGTNEKLFF

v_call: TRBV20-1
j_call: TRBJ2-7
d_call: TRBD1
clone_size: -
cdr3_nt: TGCAGTGCTAGTACGGGACAGTCCTCCTACGAGCAGTACTTC
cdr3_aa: CSASTGQSSYEQYF

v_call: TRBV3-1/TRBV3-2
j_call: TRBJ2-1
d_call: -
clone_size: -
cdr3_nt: TGTGCCAGCAGCCAAGATAGAGGATTCGCGCAGTTCTTC
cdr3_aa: CASSQDRGFAQFF

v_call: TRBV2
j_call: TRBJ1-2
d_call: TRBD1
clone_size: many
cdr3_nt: TGTGCCAGCAGCGTTACAGGGGACAATGGCTACACCTTC
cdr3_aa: CASSVTGDNGYTF

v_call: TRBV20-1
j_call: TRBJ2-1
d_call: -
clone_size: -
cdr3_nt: TGCAGTGCTAGCGGTGATGAGCAGTTCTTC
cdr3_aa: CSASGDEQFF

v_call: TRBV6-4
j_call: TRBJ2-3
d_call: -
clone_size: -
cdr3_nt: TGTGCCAGCAGTGAAGGGGCCGGAGATACGCAGTATTTT
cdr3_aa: CASSEGAGDTQYF

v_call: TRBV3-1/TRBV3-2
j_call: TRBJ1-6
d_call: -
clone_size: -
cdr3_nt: TGTGCCAGCAGCCAAGGAGGGTATAATTCACCCCTCCACTTT
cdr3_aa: CASSQGGYNSPLHF

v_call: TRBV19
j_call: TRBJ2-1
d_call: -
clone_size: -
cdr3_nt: TGTGCCAGTAACCTCACTCTCGCCTCCTACAATGAGCAGTTCTTC
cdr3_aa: CASNLTLASYNEQFF

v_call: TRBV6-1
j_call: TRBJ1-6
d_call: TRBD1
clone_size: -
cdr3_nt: TGTGCCAGCAGTGCGTTCTCCGGGACAGGGAATTCACCCCTCCACTTT
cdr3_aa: CASSAFSGTGNSPLHF

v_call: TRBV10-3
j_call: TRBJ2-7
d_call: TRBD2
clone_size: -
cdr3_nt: TGTGCCATCGGCCGGACTAGCGGCTACGAGCAGTACTTC
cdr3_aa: CAIGRTSGYEQYF

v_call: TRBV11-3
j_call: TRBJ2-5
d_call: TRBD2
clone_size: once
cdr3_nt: TGTGCCAGCAGGACGAGGACTAGCGCTCCTTCTTGGGAGACCCAGTACTTC
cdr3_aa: CASRTRTSAPSWETQYF

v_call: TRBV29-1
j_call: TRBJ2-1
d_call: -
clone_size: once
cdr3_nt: TGCAGCGTTGTGGACAGCTCCTACAATGAGCAGTTCTTC
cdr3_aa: CSVVDSSYNEQFF

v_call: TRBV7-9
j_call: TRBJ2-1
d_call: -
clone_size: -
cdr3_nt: TGTGCCAGCAGCTTAGTAGAGCAGTTCTTC
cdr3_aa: CASSLVEQFF

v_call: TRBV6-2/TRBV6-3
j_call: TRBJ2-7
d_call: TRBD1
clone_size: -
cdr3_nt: TGTGCCAGCAGTTACAATTTAGGGGGCTATATCTACGAGCAGTACTTC
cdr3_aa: CASSYNLGGYIYEQYF

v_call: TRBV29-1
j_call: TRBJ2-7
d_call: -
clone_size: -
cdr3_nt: TGCAGCGTTGGAGAGGCCCGCTACGAGCAGTACTTC
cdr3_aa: CSVGEARYEQYF

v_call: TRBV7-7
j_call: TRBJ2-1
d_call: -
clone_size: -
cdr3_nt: TGTGCCAGCAGCTTGAATCTACCCCCGGATGAGCAGTTCTTC
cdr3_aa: CASSLNLPPDEQFF

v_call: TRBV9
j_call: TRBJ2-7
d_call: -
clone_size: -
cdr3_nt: TGTGCCAGCAGCGTCGGCGGGCAGGGGCCCTACGAGCAGTACTTC
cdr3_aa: CASSVGGQGPYEQYF

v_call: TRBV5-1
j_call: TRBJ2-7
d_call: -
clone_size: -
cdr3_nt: TGCGCCAGCAGCCCTGGACTAAACTCCTACGAGCAGTACTTC
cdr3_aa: CASSPGLNSYEQYF

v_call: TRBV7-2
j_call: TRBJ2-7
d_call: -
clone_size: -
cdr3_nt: TGTGCCAGCAGCTTAGTGGGGGGTTCCTACGAGCAGTACTTC
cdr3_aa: CASSLVGGSYEQYF